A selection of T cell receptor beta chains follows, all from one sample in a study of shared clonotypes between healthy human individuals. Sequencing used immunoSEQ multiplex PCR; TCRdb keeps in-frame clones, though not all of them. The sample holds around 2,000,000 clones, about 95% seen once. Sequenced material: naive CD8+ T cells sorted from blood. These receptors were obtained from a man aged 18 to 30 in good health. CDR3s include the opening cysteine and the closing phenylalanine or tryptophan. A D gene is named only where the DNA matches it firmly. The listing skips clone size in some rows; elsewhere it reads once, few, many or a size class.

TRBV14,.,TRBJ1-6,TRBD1,CASSQGDSSYNSPLHF,TGTGCCAGCAGCCAAGGGGACAGCTCGTATAATTCACCCCTCCACTTT
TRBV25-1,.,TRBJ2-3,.,CASSEGAAQYF,TGTGCCAGCAGTGAAGGAGCGGCGCAGTATTTT
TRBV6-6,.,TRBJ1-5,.,CASSQDSIQPQHF,TGTGCCAGCAGTCAGGACAGCATCCAGCCCCAGCATTTT
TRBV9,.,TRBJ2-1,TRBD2,CASSASGGAYNEQFF,TGTGCCAGCAGCGCCAGCGGGGGGGCCTACAATGAGCAGTTCTTC
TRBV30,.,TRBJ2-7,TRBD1,CAWIGQGAYEQYF,TGTGCCTGGATCGGACAGGGGGCGTACGAGCAGTACTTC
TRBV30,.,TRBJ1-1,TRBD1,CAWSDPDRGLNTEAFF,TGTGCCTGGAGTGACCCGGACAGGGGGCTGAACACTGAAGCTTTCTTT
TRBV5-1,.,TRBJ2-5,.,CASSLEGRIQETQYF,TGCGCCAGCAGCTTGGAGGGCAGGATACAAGAGACCCAGTACTTC
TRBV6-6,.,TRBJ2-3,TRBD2,CASSYLLAGNTDTQYF,TGTGCCAGCAGTTATCTACTAGCGGGAAACACCGATACGCAGTATTTT
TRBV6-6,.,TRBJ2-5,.,CASTEPGETQYF,TGTGCCAGCACAGAGCCGGGGGAGACCCAGTACTTC
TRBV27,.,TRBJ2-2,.,CASSTANTGELFF,TGTGCCAGCAGTACAGCGAACACCGGGGAGCTGTTTTTT
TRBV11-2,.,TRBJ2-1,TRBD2,CASSLGAGGLNEQFF,TGTGCCAGCAGCTTAGGGGCGGGAGGTCTCAATGAGCAGTTCTTC
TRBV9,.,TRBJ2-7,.,CASSVGGEGGNEQYF,TGTGCCAGCAGCGTAGGAGGGGAGGGGGGCAACGAGCAGTACTTC
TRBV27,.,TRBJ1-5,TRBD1,CASSPGQGATQPQHF,TGTGCCAGCAGTCCAGGACAGGGGGCCACTCAGCCCCAGCATTTT
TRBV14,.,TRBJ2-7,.,CASSQGAAGATYEQYF,TGTGCCAGCAGCCAAGGCGCTGCAGGGGCTACCTACGAGCAGTACTTC
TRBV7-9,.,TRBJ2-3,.,CASSLAGAGIDTDTQYF,TGTGCCAGCAGCTTAGCGGGGGCAGGGATCGACACAGATACGCAGTATTTT
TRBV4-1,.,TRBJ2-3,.,CASSQDLSDTQYF,TGCGCCAGCAGCCAAGATTTGTCAGATACGCAGTATTTT
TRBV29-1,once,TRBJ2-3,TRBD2,CSVDQLAGTSTDTQYF,TGCAGCGTTGACCAACTAGCGGGGACTAGCACAGATACGCAGTATTTT
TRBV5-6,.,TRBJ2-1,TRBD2,CASSLETSGKVNEQFF,TGTGCCAGCAGCTTGGAGACTAGCGGGAAGGTCAATGAGCAGTTCTTC
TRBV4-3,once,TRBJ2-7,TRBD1,CASSPPRQGEQYF,TGCGCCAGCAGCCCGCCCCGACAGGGTGAGCAGTACTTC
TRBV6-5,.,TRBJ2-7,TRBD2,CASSPSGNYEQYF,TGTGCCAGCAGCCCTAGCGGAAATTACGAGCAGTACTTC
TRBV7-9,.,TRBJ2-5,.,CASSFPGPVGETQYF,TGTGCCAGCAGCTTTCCAGGGCCCGTGGGAGAGACCCAGTACTTC
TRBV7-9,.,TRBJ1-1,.,CASSLGEGIAFF,TGTGCCAGCAGCTTGGGAGAGGGTATAGCTTTCTTT